This is a list of T cell receptor beta chains from one sample in a study of T-cell memory formation after mild COVID-19. From the 5' RACE reads, TCRdb called clonotypes with MiXCR, one entry per CDR3 protein. This sample yields over 300,000 distinct CDR3 sequences, of which more than 20% are seen a single time; roughly a fifth belongs to the top ten. Sequencing input: PBMCs or a T cell subset sorted from them (not recorded which). Receptors originate from a man aged 18 to 30 who had mild COVID-19 (a few samples of this study predate the infection). Cell type and time point are not known. Each CDR3 is given with its conserved first and last residue. A D gene is named only where the DNA matches it firmly. Clone size is not always given. Where it is, it says once, few, many or a class for expanded clones.

D gene | J gene | clone size | V gene | CDR3 protein | CDR3 DNA
- | TRBJ1-2 | many | TRBV18 | CASSPDRSYGYTF | TGTGCCAGCTCACCCGATCGGTCCTATGGCTACACCTTC
TRBD1 | TRBJ2-3 | - | TRBV5-1 | CASSSNWDSPNF | TGCGCCAGCAGCTCGAACTGGGACAGTCCTAATTTT
- | TRBJ1-2 | - | TRBV2 | CASSTQGSNGYTF | TGTGCCAGCAGCACACAGGGAAGCAATGGCTACACCTTC
TRBD2 | TRBJ2-2 | - | TRBV7-3 | CASSFLAGVNTGELFF | TGTGCCAGCAGCTTCCTAGCGGGGGTGAACACCGGGGAGCTGTTTTTT
- | TRBJ2-7 | few | TRBV2 | CASSGGVGGSSEQYF | TGTGCCAGCAGTGGGGGAGTGGGGGGAAGTAGCGAGCAGTACTTC
- | TRBJ1-1 | few | TRBV5-6 | CASSLPGGIFGEAFF | TGTGCCAGCAGCTTGCCCGGGGGAATCTTTGGCGAAGCTTTCTTT
- | TRBJ1-2 | - | TRBV27 | CASSLSPGTNYGYTF | TGTGCCAGCAGTTTATCTCCGGGGACCAACTATGGCTACACCTTC
- | TRBJ1-2 | - | TRBV20-1 | CSARDLRASYGYTF | TGCAGTGCTAGAGATTTAAGGGCCAGCTATGGCTACACCTTC
TRBD2 | TRBJ2-7 | few | TRBV7-2 | CASSLGSGGAYEQYF | TGTGCCAGCAGCTTAGGAAGCGGGGGGGCATACGAGCAGTACTTC
TRBD1 | TRBJ1-4 | many | TRBV28 | CASSHKQGARANEKLFF | TGTGCCAGCAGCCATAAACAGGGGGCACGGGCTAATGAAAAACTGTTTTTT
- | TRBJ1-2 | few | TRBV5-1 | CASTPVGSNYGYTF | TGCGCCAGCACTCCGGTGGGGAGTAACTATGGCTACACCTTC
TRBD2 | TRBJ2-1 | - | TRBV20-1 | CSAREAGDEQFF | TGCAGTGCTAGAGAAGCGGGGGATGAGCAGTTCTTC
TRBD1 | TRBJ1-1 | - | TRBV5-1 | CASSTQGGYTEAFF | TGCGCCAGCAGCACTCAGGGGGGGTACACTGAAGCTTTCTTT
- | TRBJ1-1 | few | TRBV6-2/TRBV6-3 | CASRNRVGVEAFF | TGTGCCAGCAGAAACAGGGTGGGAGTTGAAGCTTTCTTT
- | TRBJ2-5 | few | TRBV2 | CASSEGSSGGYQETQYF | TGTGCCAGCAGTGAGGGGAGTAGCGGTGGGTACCAAGAGACCCAGTACTTC
- | TRBJ1-1 | few | TRBV30 | CAQGGGNTEDFF | TGTGCCCAAGGGGGAGGGAACACTGAAGATTTCTTT
TRBD1 | TRBJ1-2 | many | TRBV12-3/TRBV12-4 | CASSWTGYGYTF | TGTGCCAGCAGTTGGACAGGATATGGCTACACCTTC
TRBD1 | TRBJ2-6 | few | TRBV4-1 | CASSQGRQGASGANVLTF | TGCGCCAGCAGCCAAGGGAGACAGGGGGCATCTGGGGCCAACGTCCTGACTTTC
- | TRBJ1-1 | few | TRBV29-1 | CSVDKNTEAFF | TGCAGCGTTGACAAGAACACTGAAGCTTTCTTT
- | TRBJ1-4 | - | TRBV4-3 | CASSPRGGGGFGTNEKLFF | TGCGCCAGCAGCCCCCGTGGAGGGGGTGGATTTGGAACTAATGAAAAACTGTTTTTT
- | TRBJ1-1 | - | TRBV2 | CATHPGTAEAFF | TGTGCCACCCACCCAGGTACGGCTGAAGCTTTCTTT
TRBD1 | TRBJ2-1 | - | TRBV12-3/TRBV12-4 | CASRRTGGEQFF | TGTGCCAGCAGAAGGACAGGGGGTGAGCAGTTCTTC
- | TRBJ2-7 | few | TRBV5-6 | CASSLGQGIHEQYF | TGTGCCAGCAGCTTAGGTCAGGGGATCCACGAGCAGTACTTC
- | TRBJ1-1 | few | TRBV14 | CASSQEDWQLNTEAFF | TGTGCCAGCAGCCAAGAAGATTGGCAGTTGAACACTGAAGCTTTCTTT
TRBD1 | TRBJ2-2 | - | TRBV20-1 | CSARRAGGRTGELFF | TGCAGTGCTAGAAGGGCAGGGGGTCGCACCGGGGAGCTGTTTTTT
TRBD2 | TRBJ2-3 | few | TRBV20-1 | CSAGRRGDTDTQYF | TGCAGTGCCGGGCGGCGGGGGGACACAGATACGCAGTATTTT
- | TRBJ1-2 | few | TRBV4-3 | CASTPGASPHYGYTF | TGCGCCAGCACCCCCGGGGCTTCCCCCCACTATGGCTACACCTTC
- | TRBJ1-4 | few | TRBV27 | CASRLRQGSPMGLFF | TGTGCCAGCCGCCTCAGGCAGGGGTCCCCCATGGGACTGTTTTTT
- | TRBJ1-2 | many | TRBV12-3/TRBV12-4 | CASSHTRTQDDGGYTF | TGTGCCAGCAGTCACACCCGGACGCAAGACGACGGTGGCTACACCTTC
TRBD2 | TRBJ2-5 | - | TRBV7-2 | CASSSAKGGAGKETQYF | TGTGCCAGCAGCTCAGCAAAGGGAGGGGCCGGGAAAGAGACCCAGTACTTC
- | TRBJ1-1 | - | TRBV7-2 | CASSAGVNTEAFF | TGTGCCAGCTCGGCGGGGGTAAACACTGAAGCTTTCTTT
TRBD1 | TRBJ2-3 | - | TRBV7-2 | CASSKDRVPRTDTQYF | TGTGCCAGCAGCAAAGACAGGGTACCGCGCACAGATACGCAGTATTTT
- | TRBJ2-2 | - | TRBV7-2 | CASSLLDIGELFF | TGTGCCAGCAGCTTACTAGATATCGGGGAGCTGTTTTTT
- | TRBJ1-1 | few | TRBV5-1 | CASNEGTNTEAFF | TGCGCCAGCAATGAAGGGACTAACACTGAAGCTTTCTTT
TRBD1 | TRBJ2-2 | - | TRBV15 | CATSEGATGELFF | TGTGCCACCAGCGAGGGGGCCACCGGGGAGCTGTTTTTT
TRBD1 | TRBJ2-2 | few | TRBV24-1 | CASRDRDAGELFF | TGTGCCTCACGGGACAGGGACGCCGGGGAGCTGTTTTTT
TRBD1 | TRBJ1-1 | many | TRBV6-5 | CASSLYRGTEAFF | TGTGCCAGCAGTTTGTACAGGGGCACTGAAGCTTTCTTT
- | TRBJ1-2 | - | TRBV11-2 | CASRPLTANYGYTF | TGTGCCAGCAGACCACTGACGGCTAACTATGGCTACACCTTC
- | TRBJ2-7 | few | TRBV7-9 | CASSPTPRDEQYF | TGTGCCAGCAGCCCCACCCCACGGGACGAGCAGTACTTC
- | TRBJ2-1 | few | TRBV20-1 | CSARDGRGPNSYNEQFF | TGCAGTGCTAGAGATGGTAGGGGACCTAACTCCTACAATGAGCAGTTCTTC
TRBD2 | TRBJ2-7 | - | TRBV11-3 | CASSLGAGVGEQYF | TGTGCCAGCAGCTTAGGGGCGGGGGTCGGCGAGCAGTACTTC
- | TRBJ1-6 | - | TRBV7-9 | CASSPGPIDISPLHF | TGTGCCAGCAGCCCAGGACCGATAGATATTTCACCCCTCCACTTT
- | TRBJ1-1 | few | TRBV4-3 | CASSQGQLNTEAFF | TGCGCCAGCAGCCAAGGACAGTTGAACACTGAAGCTTTCTTT
- | TRBJ1-2 | - | TRBV25-1 | CASSDVSGATNYGYTF | TGTGCCAGCAGTGATGTTAGCGGGGCTACTAACTATGGCTACACCTTC
- | TRBJ2-2 | few | TRBV7-2 | CASSTGPNTGELFF | TGTGCCAGCAGCACGGGACCGAACACCGGGGAGCTGTTTTTT
- | TRBJ2-6 | few | TRBV12-3/TRBV12-4 | CASSFRGITGANVLTF | TGTGCCAGCAGTTTTCGGGGTATTACTGGGGCCAACGTCCTGACTTTC
- | TRBJ1-4 | - | TRBV6-4 | CASSDTNGEKLFF | TGTGCCAGCAGTGACACGAACGGGGAAAAACTGTTTTTT